This TCR beta chain was identified during a study of human T cells and chemical hapten exposure. General study results and limits: The number of TCRs over 1 in 1000 frequency stayed unchanged after DPC.

Original processing methods: TCR counts had a median of approximately 87,000 per sample and spanned about 23,224 to 690,600. In TCRdb, the RACE reads were re-called with MiXCR into one record per CDR3 protein. In this record, the V and J calls reflect TCRdb's handling and not the investigators' own analysis. The repertoire holds 95,000 or so distinct CDR3 sequences, more than 9.5% seen once, with 3.2% in the top ten. Notes on this clonotype: Its target is not known. This may stem from a read error, because a much larger clone lies one nucleotide away.

The time point denotes: patch test 2, 6 weeks after DPC sensitization. Treatment defined: therapeutic diphenylcyclopropenone sensitization with weekly scalp DPC. Participating donors were patients with alopecia, aged 18 to 70 years, considered appropriate candidates for DPC. This receptor was obtained from a woman aged 40 to 49 with alopecia areata. Some clones in this sample may be carry-over from other donors' samples. The sequenced sample was whole blood, obtained in connection with sensitization to the hapten diphenylcyclopropenone (DPC).

The DNA of the CDR3 is TGTGCCAGCAGCTTAGTGGGGGAGGAAGAGACCCAGCACTTC. Protein product: CASSLVGEEETQHF. J is TRBJ2-5 and V is TRBV11-2, with a tentative D call TRBD2 (6 bases). Germline-derived CDR1 and CDR2 are SGHAT and FQNNGV. This CDR3 is 14 amino acids long.